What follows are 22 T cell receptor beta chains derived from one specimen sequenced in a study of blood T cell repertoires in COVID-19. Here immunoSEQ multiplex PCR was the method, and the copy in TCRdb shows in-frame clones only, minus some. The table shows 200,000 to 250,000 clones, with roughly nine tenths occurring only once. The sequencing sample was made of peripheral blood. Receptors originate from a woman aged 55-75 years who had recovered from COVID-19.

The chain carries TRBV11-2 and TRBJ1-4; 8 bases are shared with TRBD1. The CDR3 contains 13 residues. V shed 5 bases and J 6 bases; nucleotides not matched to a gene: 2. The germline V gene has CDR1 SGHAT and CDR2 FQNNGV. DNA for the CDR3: TGTGCCAGCAGCGTGGACAGGGATGAAAAACTGTTTTTT. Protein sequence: CASSVDRDEKLFF.

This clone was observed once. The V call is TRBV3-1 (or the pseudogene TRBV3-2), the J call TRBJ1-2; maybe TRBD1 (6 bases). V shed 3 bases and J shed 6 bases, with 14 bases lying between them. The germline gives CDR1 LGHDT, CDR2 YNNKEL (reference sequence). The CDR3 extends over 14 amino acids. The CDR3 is CASSQLQGQNGYTF. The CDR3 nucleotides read TGTGCCAGCAGCCAGCTACAGGGTCAAAATGGCTACACCTTC.

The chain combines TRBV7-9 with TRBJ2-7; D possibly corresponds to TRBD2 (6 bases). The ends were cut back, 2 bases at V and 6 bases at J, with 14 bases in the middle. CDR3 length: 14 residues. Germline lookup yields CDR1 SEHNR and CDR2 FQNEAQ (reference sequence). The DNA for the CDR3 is TGTGCCAGCAGCTTATCCGAGGCGGGGCGCGAGCAGTACTTC. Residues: CASSLSEAGREQYF.

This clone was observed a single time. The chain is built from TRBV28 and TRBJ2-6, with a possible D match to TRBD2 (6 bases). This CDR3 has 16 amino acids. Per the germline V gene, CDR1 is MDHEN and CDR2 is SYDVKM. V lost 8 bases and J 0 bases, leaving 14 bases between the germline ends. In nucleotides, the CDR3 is TGTGCCAGCCGAATTCGGGACTCCTCTGGGGCCAACGTCCTGACTTTC. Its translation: CASRIRDSSGANVLTF.

The CDR3 nucleotides are TGCGCCAGCAGCTTGCCCCCTAGCGGGGGGGCGGGTGAGCAGTTCTTC. Translating it yields CASSLPPSGGAGEQFF. The chain uses TRBV5-1 and TRBJ2-1, with 12 bases identical to TRBD2. V trimming: 1 base; J trimming: 9 bases; junction bases outside the gene matches: 8. This CDR3 is 16 amino acids long. Germline CDR1 and CDR2: SGHRS and YFSETQ.

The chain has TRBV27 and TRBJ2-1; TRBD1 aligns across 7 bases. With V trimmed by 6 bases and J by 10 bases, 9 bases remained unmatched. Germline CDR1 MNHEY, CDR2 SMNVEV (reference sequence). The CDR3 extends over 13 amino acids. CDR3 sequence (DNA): TGTGCCAGCAGCCCGAACAGGGGCGAGGAGCAGTTCTTC. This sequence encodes CASSPNRGEEQFF.

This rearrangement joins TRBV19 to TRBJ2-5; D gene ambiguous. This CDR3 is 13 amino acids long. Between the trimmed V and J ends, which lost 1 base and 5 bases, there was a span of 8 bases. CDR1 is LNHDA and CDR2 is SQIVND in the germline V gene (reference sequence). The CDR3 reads CASSIGSPETQYF. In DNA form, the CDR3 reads TGTGCCAGTAGTATAGGCAGTCCCGAGACCCAGTACTTC.

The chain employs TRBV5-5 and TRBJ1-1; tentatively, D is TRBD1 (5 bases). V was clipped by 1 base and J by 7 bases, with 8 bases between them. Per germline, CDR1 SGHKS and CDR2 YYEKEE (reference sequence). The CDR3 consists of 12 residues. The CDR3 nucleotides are TGTGCCAGCAGCTTGTTCAGGGTTGAAGCTTTCTTT. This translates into CASSLFRVEAFF.

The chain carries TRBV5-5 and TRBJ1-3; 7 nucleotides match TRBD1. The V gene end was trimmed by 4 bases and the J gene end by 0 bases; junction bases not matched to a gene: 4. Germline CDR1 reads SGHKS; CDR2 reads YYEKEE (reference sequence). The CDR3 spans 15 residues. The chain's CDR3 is CASSRDRDSGNTIYF. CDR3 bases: TGTGCCAGCAGCAGGGACAGAGACTCTGGAAACACCATATATTTT.

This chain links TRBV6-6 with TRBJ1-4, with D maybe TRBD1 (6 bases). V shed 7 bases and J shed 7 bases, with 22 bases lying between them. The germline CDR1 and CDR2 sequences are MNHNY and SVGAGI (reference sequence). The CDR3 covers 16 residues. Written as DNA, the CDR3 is TGTGCCAGCACCTCACCGGGAGGGGGGCGCGGTGAAAAACTGTTTTTT. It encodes CASTSPGGGRGEKLFF.

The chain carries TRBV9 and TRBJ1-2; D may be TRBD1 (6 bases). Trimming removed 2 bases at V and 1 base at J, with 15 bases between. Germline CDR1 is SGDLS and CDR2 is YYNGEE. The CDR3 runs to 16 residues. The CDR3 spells CASSVSTGEYNYGYTF. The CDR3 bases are TGTGCCAGCAGCGTTTCGACAGGAGAGTATAACTATGGCTACACCTTC.

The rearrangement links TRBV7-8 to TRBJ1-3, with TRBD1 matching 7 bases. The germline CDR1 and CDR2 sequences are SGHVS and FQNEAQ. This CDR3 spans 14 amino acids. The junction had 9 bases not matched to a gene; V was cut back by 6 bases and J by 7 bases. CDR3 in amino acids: CASRITGVGNTIYF. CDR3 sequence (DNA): TGTGCCAGCAGAATTACAGGGGTGGGGAACACCATATATTTT.

CDR3 residues: CASSLPPGHSSNEQFF. The CDR3, as DNA: TGTGCCAGCAGCCTCCCCCCGGGACACAGTAGCAATGAGCAGTTCTTC. The chain employs TRBV28 and TRBJ2-1; D perhaps matches TRBD1 (6 bases). Deletions cut 6 bases from V and 6 bases from J, with 21 bases between. The CDR3 is 16 residues long. Germline CDR1 MDHEN, CDR2 SYDVKM.

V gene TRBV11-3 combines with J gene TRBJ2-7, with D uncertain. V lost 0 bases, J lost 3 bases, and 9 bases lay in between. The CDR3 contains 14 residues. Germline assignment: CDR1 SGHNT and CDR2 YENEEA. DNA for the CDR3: TGTGCCAGCAGCTTAGATAGCACGGGCTACGAGCAGTACTTC. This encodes CASSLDSTGYEQYF.

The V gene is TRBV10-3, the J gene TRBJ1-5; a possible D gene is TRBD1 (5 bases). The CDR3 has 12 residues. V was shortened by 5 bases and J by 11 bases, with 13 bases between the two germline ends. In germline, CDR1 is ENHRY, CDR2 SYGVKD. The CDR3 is CAISSQGLAQHF. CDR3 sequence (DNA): TGTGCCATCAGTTCTCAGGGATTAGCCCAGCATTTT.

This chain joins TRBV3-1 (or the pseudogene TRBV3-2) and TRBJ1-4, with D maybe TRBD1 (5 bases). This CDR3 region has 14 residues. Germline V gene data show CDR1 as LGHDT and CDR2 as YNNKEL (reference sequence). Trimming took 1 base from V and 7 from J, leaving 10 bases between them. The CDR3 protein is CASSQAPGGEKLFF. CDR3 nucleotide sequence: TGTGCCAGCAGCCAAGCCCCGGGGGGTGAAAAACTGTTTTTT.

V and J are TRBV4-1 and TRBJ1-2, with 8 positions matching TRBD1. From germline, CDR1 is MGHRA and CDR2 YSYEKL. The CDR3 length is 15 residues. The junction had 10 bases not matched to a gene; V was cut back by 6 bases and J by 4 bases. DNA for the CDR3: TGCGCCAGCAGGGACGGGACAGGTGTAGGCTATGGCTACACCTTC. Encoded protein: CASRDGTGVGYGYTF.

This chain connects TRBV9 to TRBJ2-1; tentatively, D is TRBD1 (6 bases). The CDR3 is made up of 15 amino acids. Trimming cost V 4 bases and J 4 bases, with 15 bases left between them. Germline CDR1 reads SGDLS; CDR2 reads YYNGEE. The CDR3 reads CASSPFGGGYNEQFF. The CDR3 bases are TGTGCCAGCAGCCCCTTTGGGGGCGGGTACAATGAGCAGTTCTTC.

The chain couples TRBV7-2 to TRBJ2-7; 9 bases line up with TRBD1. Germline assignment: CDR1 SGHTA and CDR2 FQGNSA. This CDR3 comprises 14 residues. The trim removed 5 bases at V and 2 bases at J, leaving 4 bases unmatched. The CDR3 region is CASSQNRGPYEQYF. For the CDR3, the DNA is TGTGCCAGCAGCCAGAACAGGGGGCCCTACGAGCAGTACTTC.

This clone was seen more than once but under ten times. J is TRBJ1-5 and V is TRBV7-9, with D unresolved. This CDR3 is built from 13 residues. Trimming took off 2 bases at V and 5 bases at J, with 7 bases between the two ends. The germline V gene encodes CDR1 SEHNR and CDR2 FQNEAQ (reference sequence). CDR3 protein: CASSLSGYQPQHF. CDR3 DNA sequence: TGTGCCAGCAGCTTATCGGGGTATCAGCCCCAGCATTTT.

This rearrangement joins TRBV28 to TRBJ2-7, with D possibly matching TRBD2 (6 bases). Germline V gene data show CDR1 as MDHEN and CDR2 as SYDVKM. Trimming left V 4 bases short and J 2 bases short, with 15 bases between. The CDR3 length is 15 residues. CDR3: CASSSAGTGAYEQYF. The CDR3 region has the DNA TGTGCCAGCAGTTCGGCCGGGACGGGAGCCTACGAGCAGTACTTC. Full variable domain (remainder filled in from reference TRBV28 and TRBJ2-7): DVKVTQSSRYLVKRTGEKVFLECVQDMDHENMFWYRQDPGLGLRLIYFSYDVKMKEKGDIPEGYSVSREKKERFSLILESASTNQTSMYLCASSSAGTGAYEQYFGPGTRLTVT.

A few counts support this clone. DNA for the CDR3: TGCGCCAGCAGCCAACGTCGACAGGATGCTAACACCGGGGAGCTGTTTTTT. Its protein product is CASSQRRQDANTGELFF. The chain links TRBV4-1 to TRBJ2-2, with D possibly matching TRBD1 (6 bases). V lost 2 bases and J 2 bases, leaving 15 bases between the germline ends. There are 17 residues in the CDR3. Germline lookup yields CDR1 MGHRA and CDR2 YSYEKL.